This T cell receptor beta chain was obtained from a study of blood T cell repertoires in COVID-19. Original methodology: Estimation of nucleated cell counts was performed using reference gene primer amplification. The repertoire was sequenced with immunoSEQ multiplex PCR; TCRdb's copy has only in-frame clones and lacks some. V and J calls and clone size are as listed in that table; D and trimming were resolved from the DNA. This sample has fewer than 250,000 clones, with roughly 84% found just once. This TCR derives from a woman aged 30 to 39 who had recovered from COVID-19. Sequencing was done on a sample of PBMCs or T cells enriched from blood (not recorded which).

The CDR3: CASSLEGVNTEAFF. The CDR3 coding sequence is TGCGCCAGCAGCTTGGAAGGGGTCAACACTGAAGCTTTCTTT. The rearrangement uses TRBV5-1 and TRBJ1-1, with D tentatively TRBD1 (5 bases). The germline V and J ends were trimmed by 0 bases and 2 bases, with 8 bases remaining between them. The CDR3 runs 14 residues. Germline values: CDR1 SGHRS, CDR2 YFSETQ.